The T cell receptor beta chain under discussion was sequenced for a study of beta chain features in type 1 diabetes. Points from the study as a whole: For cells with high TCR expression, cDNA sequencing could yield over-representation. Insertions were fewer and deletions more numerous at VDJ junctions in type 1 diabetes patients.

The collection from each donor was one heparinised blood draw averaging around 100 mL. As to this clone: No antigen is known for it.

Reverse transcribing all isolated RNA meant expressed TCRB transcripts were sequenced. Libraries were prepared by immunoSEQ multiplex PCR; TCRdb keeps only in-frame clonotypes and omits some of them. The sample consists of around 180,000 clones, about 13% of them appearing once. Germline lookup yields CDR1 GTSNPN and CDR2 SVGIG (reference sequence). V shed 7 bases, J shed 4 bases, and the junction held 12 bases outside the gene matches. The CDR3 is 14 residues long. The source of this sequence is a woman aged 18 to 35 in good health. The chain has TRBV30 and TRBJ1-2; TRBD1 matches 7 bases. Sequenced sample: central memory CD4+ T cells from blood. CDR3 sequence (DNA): TGTGCCTTCGCAGTAGCACCAGGGGGCTATGGCTACACCTTC. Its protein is CAFAVAPGGYGYTF.